This is a list of T cell receptor beta chains from one sample in a study of T cells in tuberculosis. Method: immunoSEQ multiplex PCR; TCRdb's copy keeps in-frame clones and lacks some. The data contain more than 35,000 clones, about 95% of them seen just once; the ten biggest clones take up roughly 7%. What was sequenced was PBMCs. These receptors all stem from a donor between 10 and 35 years old with latent tuberculosis or without tuberculosis infection. The CDR3 runs from the conserved cysteine through the conserved F or W.

j_call v_call cdr3_aa
TRBJ1-1 TRBV6-5 CASRLNGEGTEAFF
TRBJ2-1 TRBV5-1 CASSSQTSGGAYNEQFF
TRBJ2-1 TRBV6-5 CASSYPDSGGQFF
TRBJ1-1 TRBV5-8 CASSAGWEDTEAFF
TRBJ2-2 TRBV5-6 CASSFISTGELFF
TRBJ1-5 TRBV7-9 CASSLVGRGVDQPQHF
TRBJ2-7 TRBV30 CAWSFRDRGSRKQYF
TRBJ2-1 TRBV6-6 CASSLTISSPEQFF
TRBJ1-2 TRBV7-2 CASSPGTNSVYGYTF
TRBJ2-7 TRBV27 CASTRSRTGGSSYEQYF
TRBJ2-1 TRBV5-8 CASSPSGNSYNEQFF
TRBJ1-1 TRBV27 CASSPIPFEGVNTEAFF
TRBJ1-5 TRBV5-1 CASSSYPTGGRSNQPQHF
TRBJ1-1 TRBV7-9 CASSMDSPGEAFF
TRBJ2-7 TRBV19 CASSMGAGYEQYF
TRBJ1-2 TRBV28 CASSPGPYGYTF
TRBJ2-2 TRBV19 CASCPGQGFGELFF
TRBJ2-7 TRBV30 CAWRSTEYEQYF
TRBJ2-7 TRBV5-1 CASSSKIPGQGIYEQYF
TRBJ1-5 TRBV6-1 CASRVVGNQPQHF
TRBJ1-2 TRBV19 CASSILGDGYTF
TRBJ1-1 TRBV27 CASSRDGQSSEAFF
TRBJ1-2 TRBV30 CAWRRWGQPETGGYTF
TRBJ2-3 TRBV11-1 CASSPRGTDTQYF
TRBJ1-5 TRBV15 CATKEWNSNQPQHF
TRBJ2-1 TRBV6-5 CASKLGQGSHNEQFF
TRBJ2-3 TRBV10-3 CAISDPPGTSGRAPYTQYF